This T cell receptor (beta chain) came from a study of blood T cell repertoires in COVID-19. Study background: The origin of the acute and convalescent COVID-19 samples was the United States, Italy and Spain. T cells, B-cell-depleted T cells, or PBMCs supplied cDNA or gDNA.

Clones were sequenced by immunoSEQ multiplex PCR, and TCRdb holds only the in-frame ones, with some missing. This table holds over 95,000 clones, roughly 78% found once. The CDR3 length is 13 residues. After removal of 5 bases from V and 4 bases from J, the junction contained 4 bases not matched to a gene. The origin of this receptor is an elderly woman with active or convalescent COVID-19. The chain combines TRBV12-3 or TRBV12-4 with TRBJ1-2; TRBD1 matches at 7 bases. The material sequenced was peripheral blood. This CDR3 is CASSPTGRYGYTF. The CDR3 nucleotides read TGTGCCAGCAGTCCGACAGGGCGCTATGGCTACACCTTC.